The source of this TCR beta chain is a study of T cell repertoires in cytomegalovirus infection. In the study overall: The authors relied on CMV epitopes, both recently identified HLA-C-restricted and well-studied HLA-B-restricted.

This clonotype showed up just a few times. Its specificity is not known. TCRdb passed the reads through MiXCR, listing each CDR3 protein once. The sample records 450,000 to 600,000 distinct CDR3 sequences, roughly a third being singletons. This CDR3 region has 13 residues. Trimming removed 0 bases at V and 8 bases at J, with 8 bases between. The germline CDR1 and CDR2 sequences are MNHEY and SVGEGT. The J gene is TRBJ2-1, the V gene TRBV6-2 or TRBV6-3; D not resolved. The sequence derives from a human donor in good health (CMV status not recorded). Some clones in this sample may be carry-over from other donors' samples. This sample comprised cultured PBMCs, obtained from culture after CMV antigen stimulation. This chain's CDR3 is CASSYSTLYEQFF. CDR3 DNA sequence: TGTGCCAGCAGTTACTCGACTCTCTATGAGCAGTTCTTC.